The sequence of this T cell receptor (beta chain) was determined in a study of blood T cell repertoires in COVID-19. Study context: COVID-19 samples collected from the United States, Italy and Spain covered acute and convalescent phases. PBMCs, B-cell-depleted T cells, or T cells were the source of the cDNA or gDNA that made up the material.

The CDR3 runs 16 residues. The germline gives CDR1 LGHNA, CDR2 YSLEER. V shed 1 base, J shed 5 bases, and the junction held 5 bases outside the gene matches. In the authors' methods: Nucleated cell counts were estimated from reference gene primer amplification. TCRdb's table, derived via immunoSEQ multiplex PCR, lists solely in-frame clones and lacks some. V and J calls and clone size are given by that table; D and trimming were obtained from the DNA. The sample shows 70,000 or so clones, 75% to 95% of them seen only once. Sequenced input: peripheral blood. This TCR was sampled from a woman between 18 and 30 years old with acute or convalescent COVID-19. The chain employs TRBV4-3 and TRBJ2-1; 10 bases align to TRBD2. The CDR3 sequence: CASSQVFGLADNEQFF. In DNA form, the CDR3 reads TGCGCCAGCAGCCAAGTTTTCGGACTAGCGGACAATGAGCAGTTCTTC.